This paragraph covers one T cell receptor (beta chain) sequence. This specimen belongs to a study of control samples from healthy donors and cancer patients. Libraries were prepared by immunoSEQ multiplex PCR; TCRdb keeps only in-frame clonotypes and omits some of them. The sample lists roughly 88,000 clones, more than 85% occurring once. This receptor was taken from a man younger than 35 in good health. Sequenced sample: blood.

The CDR3 is CASSPYLPALNTEAFF. In DNA, the CDR3 is TGTGCCAGCAGCCCTTACCTCCCGGCATTGAACACTGAAGCTTTCTTT. This sequence joins TRBV5-8 and TRBJ1-1; no definite D call. Per the germline V gene, CDR1 is SGHTS and CDR2 is YDEGEE. Trimming pared 4 bases from V and 0 bases from J, leaving 16 bases between. There are 16 residues in the CDR3. Full variable domain (remainder filled in from reference TRBV5-8 and TRBJ1-1): EAGVTQSPTHLIKTRGQQATLRCSPISGHTSVYWYQQALGLGLQFLLWYDEGEERNRGNFPPRFSGRQFPNYSSELNVNALELEDSALYLCASSPYLPALNTEAFFGQGTRLTVV.